This is a list of T cell receptor beta chains from one sample in a study of blood T cell repertoires in COVID-19. Data came from immunoSEQ multiplex PCR; TCRdb stores just in-frame clones and leaves some out. The table has about 230,000 clones, 83% seen once. Source material: peripheral blood. The source is a woman aged 30 to 39 with COVID-19, enrolled during active disease. The CDR3 runs from the conserved cysteine through the conserved F or W. Each record gives: clone size, J gene, D gene, V gene, CDR3 length, CDR3 protein, CDR3 DNA. D genes are given only for firm matches. Some rows mark clone size as missing; the rest say once, few, many or name a class of expanded clone.

clone_size: NA; j_call: TRBJ1-6; d_call: NA; v_call: TRBV19; cdr3_length: 12; cdr3_aa: CASSVRGSPLHF; cdr3_nt: TGTGCCAGTAGTGTCAGGGGCTCACCCCTCCACTTT
clone_size: NA; j_call: TRBJ1-2; d_call: NA; v_call: TRBV20-1; cdr3_length: 12; cdr3_aa: CSASKGDYGYTF; cdr3_nt: TGCAGTGCTAGTAAGGGGGACTATGGCTACACCTTC
clone_size: NA; j_call: TRBJ2-7; d_call: NA; v_call: TRBV28; cdr3_length: 13; cdr3_aa: CASSFDRFYEQYF; cdr3_nt: TGTGCCAGCAGTTTTGACAGGTTCTACGAGCAGTACTTC
clone_size: NA; j_call: TRBJ2-3; d_call: TRBD2; v_call: TRBV3-1/TRBV3-2; cdr3_length: 16; cdr3_aa: CASSQVTLAGGRTQYF; cdr3_nt: TGTGCCAGCAGCCAAGTAACCTTAGCGGGAGGACGTACGCAGTATTTT
clone_size: NA; j_call: TRBJ1-2; d_call: TRBD1; v_call: TRBV30; cdr3_length: 15; cdr3_aa: CAWSGQGAGGYGYTF; cdr3_nt: TGTGCCTGGAGTGGACAGGGGGCGGGCGGGTATGGCTACACCTTC
clone_size: NA; j_call: TRBJ1-1; d_call: TRBD1; v_call: TRBV30; cdr3_length: 12; cdr3_aa: CAWSQGAAEAFF; cdr3_nt: TGTGCCTGGAGTCAGGGGGCAGCTGAAGCTTTCTTT
clone_size: NA; j_call: TRBJ1-2; d_call: TRBD1; v_call: TRBV28; cdr3_length: 15; cdr3_aa: CASSSTRTGGYGYTF; cdr3_nt: TGTGCCAGCAGTTCTACTCGGACAGGGGGGTATGGCTACACCTTC
clone_size: NA; j_call: TRBJ2-3; d_call: TRBD2; v_call: TRBV27; cdr3_length: 14; cdr3_aa: CASSPGDYTDTQYF; cdr3_nt: TGTGCCAGCAGCCCGGGGGACTACACAGATACGCAGTATTTT
clone_size: NA; j_call: TRBJ1-2; d_call: TRBD1; v_call: TRBV30; cdr3_length: 14; cdr3_aa: CAWSEDRVGNGYTF; cdr3_nt: TGTGCCTGGAGTGAGGACAGGGTGGGAAATGGCTACACCTTC
clone_size: NA; j_call: TRBJ2-4; d_call: TRBD2; v_call: TRBV6-1; cdr3_length: 14; cdr3_aa: CASSEGERGGIQYF; cdr3_nt: TGTGCCAGCAGTGAAGGGGAGCGGGGCGGCATTCAGTACTTC
clone_size: few; j_call: TRBJ2-7; d_call: NA; v_call: TRBV20-1; cdr3_length: 15; cdr3_aa: CSASIQGFDLGEQYF; cdr3_nt: TGCAGTGCTAGTATACAGGGCTTCGACCTAGGCGAGCAGTACTTC
clone_size: NA; j_call: TRBJ1-2; d_call: NA; v_call: TRBV7-2; cdr3_length: 11; cdr3_aa: CASSKDRRYTF; cdr3_nt: TGTGCCAGCAGCAAAGACAGGCGCTACACCTTC
clone_size: NA; j_call: TRBJ2-1; d_call: NA; v_call: TRBV11-2; cdr3_length: 17; cdr3_aa: CASSLDIGGVAYNEQFF; cdr3_nt: TGTGCCAGCAGCTTAGATATCGGGGGTGTGGCCTACAATGAGCAGTTCTTC
clone_size: NA; j_call: TRBJ1-3; d_call: NA; v_call: TRBV5-1; cdr3_length: 17; cdr3_aa: CASSLGSRGSSGNTIYF; cdr3_nt: TGCGCCAGCAGCTTGGGGAGCAGGGGCTCCTCTGGAAACACCATATATTTT
clone_size: NA; j_call: TRBJ2-1; d_call: TRBD2; v_call: TRBV10-3; cdr3_length: 14; cdr3_aa: CAISRGDLDNEQFF; cdr3_nt: TGTGCCATCAGCCGGGGGGACCTCGACAATGAGCAGTTCTTC
clone_size: NA; j_call: TRBJ1-1; d_call: NA; v_call: TRBV29-1; cdr3_length: 13; cdr3_aa: CSVVGGFWDEAFF; cdr3_nt: TGCAGCGTTGTTGGGGGGTTCTGGGATGAAGCTTTCTTT
clone_size: once; j_call: TRBJ2-2; d_call: TRBD2; v_call: TRBV10-3; cdr3_length: 17; cdr3_aa: CAISESRGGPAAGELFF; cdr3_nt: TGTGCCATCAGTGAGTCTCGCGGGGGGCCAGCAGCCGGGGAGCTGTTTTTT
clone_size: few; j_call: TRBJ1-2; d_call: TRBD1; v_call: TRBV10-2; cdr3_length: 14; cdr3_aa: CASSGQAAGYGYTF; cdr3_nt: TGCGCCAGCAGCGGACAGGCAGCTGGGTATGGCTACACCTTC
clone_size: NA; j_call: TRBJ1-5; d_call: NA; v_call: TRBV28; cdr3_length: 15; cdr3_aa: CASTGRGYSNQPQHF; cdr3_nt: TGTGCCAGCACGGGCAGGGGCTATAGCAATCAGCCCCAGCATTTT
clone_size: once; j_call: TRBJ2-6; d_call: NA; v_call: TRBV7-2; cdr3_length: 18; cdr3_aa: CASSQAGLLDSGANVLTF; cdr3_nt: TGTGCCAGCAGCCAAGCGGGCCTTTTAGACTCTGGGGCCAACGTCCTGACTTTC
clone_size: NA; j_call: TRBJ2-5; d_call: NA; v_call: TRBV6-5; cdr3_length: 15; cdr3_aa: CASSYTQSQGETQYF; cdr3_nt: TGTGCCAGCAGTTACACCCAGTCACAGGGAGAGACCCAGTACTTC
clone_size: few; j_call: TRBJ1-2; d_call: NA; v_call: TRBV7-6; cdr3_length: 15; cdr3_aa: CASSPRTDSWYGYTF; cdr3_nt: TGTGCCAGCAGCCCGAGGACAGATTCTTGGTATGGCTACACCTTC
clone_size: NA; j_call: TRBJ2-2; d_call: NA; v_call: TRBV5-1; cdr3_length: 16; cdr3_aa: CASSPAGMANTGELFF; cdr3_nt: TGCGCCAGCAGCCCGGCGGGGATGGCGAACACCGGGGAGCTGTTTTTT
clone_size: many; j_call: TRBJ1-2; d_call: NA; v_call: TRBV7-9; cdr3_length: 10; cdr3_aa: CALGGFGYTF; cdr3_nt: TGTGCCCTGGGGGGGTTTGGCTACACCTTC
clone_size: few; j_call: TRBJ1-4; d_call: TRBD1; v_call: TRBV19; cdr3_length: 15; cdr3_aa: CASSIGLWTGGNLFF; cdr3_nt: TGTGCCAGTAGTATAGGTTTGTGGACAGGGGGAAATCTGTTTTTT
clone_size: NA; j_call: TRBJ2-7; d_call: TRBD2; v_call: TRBV7-8; cdr3_length: 18; cdr3_aa: CASSLVRAGGPSSYEQYF; cdr3_nt: TGTGCCAGCAGCTTAGTTCGGGCGGGGGGCCCCAGCTCCTACGAGCAGTACTTC
clone_size: once; j_call: TRBJ2-3; d_call: TRBD2; v_call: TRBV7-3; cdr3_length: 17; cdr3_aa: CASSLNGGALSTDTQYF; cdr3_nt: TGTGCCAGCAGCTTAAACGGGGGGGCCCTAAGCACAGATACGCAGTATTTT
clone_size: NA; j_call: TRBJ1-1; d_call: TRBD1; v_call: TRBV27; cdr3_length: 13; cdr3_aa: CASYDRANTEAFF; cdr3_nt: TGTGCCAGCTATGACAGGGCGAACACTGAAGCTTTCTTT
clone_size: NA; j_call: TRBJ2-6; d_call: TRBD1; v_call: TRBV4-3; cdr3_length: 18; cdr3_aa: CASSQAGQGASGANVLTF; cdr3_nt: TGCGCCAGCAGCCAAGCCGGACAGGGTGCCTCTGGGGCCAACGTCCTGACTTTC
clone_size: NA; j_call: TRBJ1-1; d_call: TRBD1; v_call: TRBV5-1; cdr3_length: 14; cdr3_aa: CASSLEGANTEAFF; cdr3_nt: TGCGCCAGCAGCTTAGAGGGGGCAAATACTGAAGCTTTCTTT
clone_size: NA; j_call: TRBJ1-2; d_call: TRBD1; v_call: TRBV6-5; cdr3_length: 14; cdr3_aa: CASSYQTGGDGYTF; cdr3_nt: TGTGCCAGCAGTTACCAGACAGGGGGCGATGGCTACACCTTC
clone_size: NA; j_call: TRBJ2-2; d_call: NA; v_call: TRBV5-1; cdr3_length: 15; cdr3_aa: CASSPTRVNPGELFF; cdr3_nt: TGCGCCAGCAGCCCGACCAGGGTGAATCCCGGGGAGCTGTTTTTT
clone_size: NA; j_call: TRBJ2-2; d_call: TRBD1; v_call: TRBV29-1; cdr3_length: 13; cdr3_aa: CSGGTGDGGELFF; cdr3_nt: TGCAGCGGAGGAACAGGGGATGGCGGGGAGCTGTTTTTT
clone_size: NA; j_call: TRBJ2-5; d_call: NA; v_call: TRBV3-1/TRBV3-2; cdr3_length: 20; cdr3_aa: CASSQDGLDTLALSQETQYF; cdr3_nt: TGTGCCAGCAGCCAAGACGGATTGGACACACTTGCCCTTTCCCAAGAGACCCAGTACTTC
clone_size: NA; j_call: TRBJ1-1; d_call: NA; v_call: TRBV9; cdr3_length: 13; cdr3_aa: CASTRGGNTEAFF; cdr3_nt: TGTGCCAGCACGCGGGGGGGAAACACTGAAGCTTTCTTT
clone_size: NA; j_call: TRBJ2-7; d_call: TRBD1; v_call: TRBV28; cdr3_length: 15; cdr3_aa: CASTYPDRGVGEQYF; cdr3_nt: TGTGCCAGCACATACCCGGACAGGGGAGTTGGCGAGCAGTACTTC
clone_size: NA; j_call: TRBJ2-7; d_call: TRBD1; v_call: TRBV5-1; cdr3_length: 15; cdr3_aa: CASSSSGTGGGEQYF; cdr3_nt: TGCGCCAGCAGCTCCTCCGGGACAGGGGGCGGCGAGCAGTACTTC
clone_size: NA; j_call: TRBJ1-5; d_call: NA; v_call: TRBV6-2/TRBV6-3; cdr3_length: 15; cdr3_aa: CASSIRQSSNQPQHF; cdr3_nt: TGTGCCAGCAGCATTAGACAGAGTAGCAATCAGCCCCAGCATTTT
clone_size: few; j_call: TRBJ2-6; d_call: NA; v_call: TRBV19; cdr3_length: 20; cdr3_aa: CASSIRPRALSSSGANVLTF; cdr3_nt: TGTGCCAGTAGTATAAGGCCGAGGGCGCTTAGTAGTTCTGGGGCCAACGTCCTGACTTTC
clone_size: NA; j_call: TRBJ1-2; d_call: NA; v_call: TRBV5-6; cdr3_length: 16; cdr3_aa: CASSLKTGTSLGGYTF; cdr3_nt: TGTGCCAGCAGCTTAAAAACAGGGACCAGTCTAGGAGGCTACACCTTC
clone_size: few; j_call: TRBJ2-7; d_call: TRBD2; v_call: TRBV28; cdr3_length: 21; cdr3_aa: CASSFRTGGPLGLAGSYEQYF; cdr3_nt: TGTGCCAGCAGTTTCCGGACAGGGGGTCCGTTGGGACTAGCGGGGAGCTACGAGCAGTACTTC
clone_size: few; j_call: TRBJ1-5; d_call: TRBD1; v_call: TRBV4-3; cdr3_length: 14; cdr3_aa: CASSQETGGQPQHF; cdr3_nt: TGCGCCAGCAGCCAGGAGACAGGGGGCCAGCCCCAGCATTTT
clone_size: NA; j_call: TRBJ2-5; d_call: NA; v_call: TRBV5-4; cdr3_length: 16; cdr3_aa: CASSLAGTRGLETQYF; cdr3_nt: TGTGCCAGCAGCTTGGCAGGGACTCGCGGTTTGGAGACCCAGTACTTC
clone_size: NA; j_call: TRBJ2-3; d_call: NA; v_call: TRBV5-6; cdr3_length: 15; cdr3_aa: CASSLEIASGDTQYF; cdr3_nt: TGTGCCAGCAGCTTGGAAATAGCGTCTGGGGATACGCAGTATTTT
clone_size: NA; j_call: TRBJ2-1; d_call: TRBD1; v_call: TRBV6-6; cdr3_length: 15; cdr3_aa: CASSYNRGIYNEQFF; cdr3_nt: TGTGCCAGCAGTTACAACAGGGGCATCTACAATGAGCAGTTCTTC
clone_size: NA; j_call: TRBJ2-4; d_call: NA; v_call: TRBV7-2; cdr3_length: 14; cdr3_aa: CASSQSGAKNIQYF; cdr3_nt: TGTGCCAGCAGCCAAAGCGGAGCCAAAAACATTCAGTACTTC
clone_size: NA; j_call: TRBJ2-3; d_call: NA; v_call: TRBV11-3; cdr3_length: 16; cdr3_aa: CASSSTMGGGTDTQYF; cdr3_nt: TGTGCCAGCAGCTCGACGATGGGGGGAGGCACAGATACGCAGTATTTT
clone_size: NA; j_call: TRBJ2-1; d_call: NA; v_call: TRBV7-8; cdr3_length: 16; cdr3_aa: CASSLAGGPSYNEQFF; cdr3_nt: TGTGCCAGCAGCTTAGCTGGGGGCCCGTCCTACAATGAGCAGTTCTTC
clone_size: NA; j_call: TRBJ2-1; d_call: NA; v_call: TRBV5-1; cdr3_length: 14; cdr3_aa: CASSLGLAYNEQFF; cdr3_nt: TGCGCCAGCAGCTTGGGACTAGCCTACAATGAGCAGTTCTTC
clone_size: NA; j_call: TRBJ2-5; d_call: NA; v_call: TRBV7-7; cdr3_length: 12; cdr3_aa: CASSPTQETQYF; cdr3_nt: TGTGCCAGCAGCCCTACCCAAGAGACCCAGTACTTC
clone_size: NA; j_call: TRBJ1-1; d_call: TRBD1; v_call: TRBV7-9; cdr3_length: 15; cdr3_aa: CASSVSGQMNTEAFF; cdr3_nt: TGTGCCAGCAGCGTTTCGGGACAGATGAACACTGAAGCTTTCTTT
clone_size: NA; j_call: TRBJ2-2; d_call: NA; v_call: TRBV19; cdr3_length: 16; cdr3_aa: CASRAARGGSTGELFF; cdr3_nt: TGTGCCAGTAGGGCAGCCAGGGGAGGGAGCACCGGGGAGCTGTTTTTT